This TCR beta chain came from a study of OX40 agonist ivuxolimab in advanced cancers. Libraries were prepared by immunoSEQ multiplex PCR; TCRdb keeps only in-frame clonotypes and omits some of them. The sample lists 55,000 to 85,000 clones, approximately 83% seen once, with roughly 0.75% in the top ten. CDR1 and CDR2 from the germline V gene are SGHRS and YFSETQ. The V gene end was trimmed by 4 bases and the J gene end by 5 bases; junction bases not matched to a gene: 11. The length of the CDR3 is 16 residues. The rearrangement uses TRBV5-1 and TRBJ2-5; 10 bases align to TRBD2. The receptor was isolated from an adult with an advanced solid tumor such as melanoma, head and neck, liver or kidney cancer. The sample here was CD4+ or CD8+ T cells sorted from blood, taken in a trial of the OX40 agonist ivuxolimab. The CDR3 reads CASSQGQRGGRETQYF. CDR3 coding DNA: TGCGCCAGCAGCCAGGGGCAGCGGGGGGGCCGGGAGACCCAGTACTTC.